This T cell receptor beta chain was documented in a study of blood T cell repertoires in COVID-19. About the study: Researchers got acute and convalescent COVID-19 samples from the United States, Italy and Spain. PBMCs, B-cell-depleted T cells, or T cells provided the cDNA or gDNA that made up the material.

The CDR3 sequence is 15 residues long. Germline-derived CDR1 and CDR2 are SGHVS and FQNEAQ. V trimming: 3 bases; J trimming: 6 bases; junction bases outside the gene matches: 8. Authors' processing steps: Reference gene primer amplification yielded estimated nucleated cell counts. Profiling relied on immunoSEQ multiplex PCR, and the TCRdb table lists in-frame clones only, not all of them. From that table come the V and J calls and clone size; the DNA was used to work out D and trimming. The sample comprises 150,000 to 200,000 clones, about four fifths of which are singletons, and over 9.5% rests with the top ten.

The genes are TRBV7-8 and TRBJ2-1, with TRBD1 matching over 7 bases. This clonotype was sampled from a woman of 80 years or more with active or convalescent COVID-19. The material sequenced was peripheral blood. The CDR3 sequence: CASSFPTGQSNEQFF. The CDR3 DNA reads as TGTGCCAGCAGCTTCCCTACGGGACAGTCCAATGAGCAGTTCTTC. Full variable domain (remainder filled in from reference TRBV7-8 and TRBJ2-1): GAGVSQSPRYKVAKRGQDVALRCDPISGHVSLFWYQQALGQGPEFLTYFQNEAQLDKSGLPSDRFFAERPEGSVSTLKIQRTQQEDSAVYLCASSFPTGQSNEQFFGPGTRLTVL.